This TCR beta chain was found in a study of blood T cell repertoires in COVID-19. The CDR3 has 16 residues. V shed 6 bases and J 10 bases; nucleotides not matched to a gene: 11. The germline CDR1 and CDR2 sequences are MNHNS and SASEGT. This table comes from immunoSEQ multiplex PCR, and its TCRdb copy is limited to in-frame clones, with some not included. The data hold 230,000 or so clones, with approximately 81% observed a single time. The rearrangement links TRBV6-1 to TRBJ2-1; 14 bases map to TRBD2. Input material: peripheral blood. This TCR was recovered from a man aged 30 to 45 with active or convalescent COVID-19. In DNA form, the CDR3 reads TGTGCCAGCAGGGAAACCGGGACTAGCGGGAGAGGGGAGCAGTTCTTC. Protein product: CASRETGTSGRGEQFF.